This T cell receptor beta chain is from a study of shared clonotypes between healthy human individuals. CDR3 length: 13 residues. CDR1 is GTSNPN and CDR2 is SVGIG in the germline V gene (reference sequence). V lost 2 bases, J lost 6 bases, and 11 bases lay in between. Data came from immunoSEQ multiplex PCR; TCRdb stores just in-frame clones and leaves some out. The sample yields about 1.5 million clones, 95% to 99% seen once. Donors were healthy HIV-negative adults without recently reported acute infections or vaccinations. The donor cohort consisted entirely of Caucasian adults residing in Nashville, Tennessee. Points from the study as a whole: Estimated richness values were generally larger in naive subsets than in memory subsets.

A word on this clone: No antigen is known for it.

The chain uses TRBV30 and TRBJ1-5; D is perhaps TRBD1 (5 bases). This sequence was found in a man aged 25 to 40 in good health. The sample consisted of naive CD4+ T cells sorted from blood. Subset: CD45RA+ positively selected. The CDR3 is CAWSMGVGQPQHF. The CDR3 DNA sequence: TGTGCCTGGAGTATGGGGGTGGGTCAGCCCCAGCATTTT.